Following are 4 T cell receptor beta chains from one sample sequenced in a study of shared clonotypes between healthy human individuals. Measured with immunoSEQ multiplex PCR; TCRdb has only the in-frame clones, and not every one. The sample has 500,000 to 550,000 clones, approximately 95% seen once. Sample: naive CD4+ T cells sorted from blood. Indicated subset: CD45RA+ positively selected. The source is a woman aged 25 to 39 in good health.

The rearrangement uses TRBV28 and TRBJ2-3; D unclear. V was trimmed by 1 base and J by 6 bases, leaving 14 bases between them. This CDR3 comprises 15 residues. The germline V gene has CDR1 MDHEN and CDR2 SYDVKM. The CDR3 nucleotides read TGTGCCAGCAGTTTATCCGGGTCTCGGGTGGATACGCAGTATTTT. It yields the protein CASSLSGSRVDTQYF. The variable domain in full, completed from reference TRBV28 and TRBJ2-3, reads DVKVTQSSRYLVKRTGEKVFLECVQDMDHENMFWYRQDPGLGLRLIYFSYDVKMKEKGDIPEGYSVSREKKERFSLILESASTNQTSMYLCASSLSGSRVDTQYFGPGTRLTVL.

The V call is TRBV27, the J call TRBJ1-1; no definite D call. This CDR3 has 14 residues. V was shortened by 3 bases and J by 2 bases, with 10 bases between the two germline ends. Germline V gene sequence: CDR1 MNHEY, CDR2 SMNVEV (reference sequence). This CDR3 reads CASSFAGENTEAFF. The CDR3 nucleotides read TGTGCCAGCAGTTTTGCCGGAGAAAACACTGAAGCTTTCTTT.

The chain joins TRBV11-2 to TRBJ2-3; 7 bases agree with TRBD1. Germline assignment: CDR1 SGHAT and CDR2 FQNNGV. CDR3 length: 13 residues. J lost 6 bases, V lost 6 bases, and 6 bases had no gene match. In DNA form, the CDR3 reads TGTGCCAGCAGAAGACAGGGTCGGGATACGCAGTATTTT. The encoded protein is CASRRQGRDTQYF.

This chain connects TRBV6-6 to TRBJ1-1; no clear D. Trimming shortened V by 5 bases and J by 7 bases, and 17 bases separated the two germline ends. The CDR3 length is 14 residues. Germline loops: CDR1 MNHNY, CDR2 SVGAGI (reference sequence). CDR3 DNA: TGTGCCAGCAGTGATATAGGATATTCCAATGAAGCTTTCTTT. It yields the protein CASSDIGYSNEAFF.